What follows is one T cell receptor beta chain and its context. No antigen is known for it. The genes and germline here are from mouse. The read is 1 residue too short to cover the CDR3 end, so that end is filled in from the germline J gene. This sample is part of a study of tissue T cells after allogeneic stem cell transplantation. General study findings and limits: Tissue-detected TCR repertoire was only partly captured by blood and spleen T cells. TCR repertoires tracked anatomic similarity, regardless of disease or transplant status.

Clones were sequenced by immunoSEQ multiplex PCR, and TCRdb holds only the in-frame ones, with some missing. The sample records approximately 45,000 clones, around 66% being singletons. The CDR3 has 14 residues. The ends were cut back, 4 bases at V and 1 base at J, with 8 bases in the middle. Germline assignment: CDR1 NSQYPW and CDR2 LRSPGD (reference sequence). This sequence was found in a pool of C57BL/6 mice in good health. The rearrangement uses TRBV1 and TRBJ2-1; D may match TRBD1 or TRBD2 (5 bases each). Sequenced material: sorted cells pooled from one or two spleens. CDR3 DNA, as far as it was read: TGCACCTGCAGTGTCCGGGACAACTATGCTGAGCAGTTC. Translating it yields CTCSVRDNYAEQF. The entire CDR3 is CTCSVRDNYAEQFF.